This T cell receptor (beta chain) was profiled in a study of cytomegalovirus exposure and HLA in healthy donors. Repertoires were generated with immunoSEQ multiplex PCR, while TCRdb's copy carries only in-frame clones and drops some. The data show 65,000 to 90,000 clones, approximately 90% seen once. This clone was found once. Its antigen is still unknown. The CDR3 consists of 15 residues. V shed 6 bases, J shed 1 base, and the junction held 3 bases outside the gene matches. From germline, CDR1 is MGHRA and CDR2 YSYEKL. Overall study findings and caveats: The study designated 160 or so TCR beta chains cytomegalovirus-associated.

This chain links TRBV4-1 with TRBJ2-5, with TRBD2 matching over 12 bases. This TCR was sampled from a woman aged 18-29 years in good health and CMV-seropositive. Source material: PBMCs. CDR3 in amino acids: CASSRLAGVQETQYF. Written as DNA, the CDR3 is TGCGCCAGCAGTCGACTAGCGGGGGTCCAAGAGACCCAGTACTTC.